Presented here are 21 T cell receptor beta chains from one specimen sequenced in a study of T cell responses to AZD1222 COVID-19 vaccine. The table came from immunoSEQ multiplex PCR; TCRdb's copy has only in-frame clones and leaves some out. The repertoire consists of 100,000 to 140,000 clones, with around 92% occurring once and the leading ten covering roughly 6.5%. Source: peripheral blood, taken on day 0 of AZD1222 vaccination. The receptor set was obtained from an adult in good health.

This clone was recorded a few times. This chain links TRBV9 with TRBJ2-5, with D unclear. The CDR3 consists of 13 residues. The germline CDR1 and CDR2 sequences are SGDLS and YYNGEE. The ends were cut back, 4 bases at V and 4 bases at J, with 11 bases in the middle. The CDR3 sequence is CASSPRPGETQYF. The DNA for the CDR3 is TGTGCCAGCAGCCCTCGACCAGGAGAGACCCAGTACTTC.

J is TRBJ1-1 and V is TRBV5-6; the D gene is possibly TRBD1 (6 bases). CDR1 and CDR2 (germline): SGHDT, YYEEEE. CDR3 size: 14 residues. V gave up 2 bases and J gave up 6 bases, with 14 bases separating them. The CDR3 loop reads CASSFGGGVAEAFF. The CDR3 DNA sequence: TGTGCCAGCAGCTTTGGTGGGGGCGTGGCTGAAGCTTTCTTT.

This chain uses TRBV5-1 with TRBJ2-3, with D tentatively TRBD2 (5 bases). CDR3 size: 14 residues. Looked up from germline, CDR1 is SGHRS and CDR2 is YFSETQ. Trimming took 3 bases from V and 1 from J, leaving 9 bases between them. The DNA of the CDR3 is TGCGCCAGCAGCTACGGACTCGGCACAGATACGCAGTATTTT. Translation: CASSYGLGTDTQYF.

V is TRBV27 and J is TRBJ2-7; 7 positions match TRBD1. CDR1 MNHEY and CDR2 SMNVEV come from the germline V gene (reference sequence). V shed 6 bases, J shed 7 bases, and the junction held 6 bases outside the gene matches. The CDR3 loop spans 12 amino acids. The DNA for the CDR3 is TGTGCCAGCAGGCGTACAGGGGCGGAGCAGTACTTC. It encodes CASRRTGAEQYF.

The genes are TRBV28 and TRBJ2-1, with D possibly matching TRBD2 (5 bases). The CDR3 contains 18 residues. Looked up from germline, CDR1 is MDHEN and CDR2 is SYDVKM. V shed 6 bases and J shed 2 bases, with 23 bases lying between them. The CDR3: CASSGYGGGPGTYNEQFF. The CDR3 DNA follows: TGTGCCAGCAGCGGTTACGGTGGCGGGCCGGGGACCTACAATGAGCAGTTCTTC.

This clone is a singleton in its sample. The gene calls are TRBV3-1 (or the pseudogene TRBV3-2) and TRBJ2-2; 7 bases align to TRBD2. Unmatched junction bases numbered 7, after V lost 6 bases and J lost 0 bases. Germline CDR1 and CDR2: LGHDT and YNNKEL (reference sequence). The CDR3 contains 16 residues. CDR3 nucleotides: TGTGCCAGCAGTCTACGTAGCGGGTCGAACACCGGGGAGCTGTTTTTT. It yields the protein CASSLRSGSNTGELFF.

This clone was detected once. The chain couples TRBV9 to TRBJ1-6; D is undetermined. Deletions cut 0 bases from V and 8 bases from J, with 15 bases between. This CDR3 is built from 16 residues. CDR1 and CDR2 (germline): SGDLS, YYNGEE. The CDR3 DNA sequence: TGTGCCAGCAGCGTAGGTGTTTGGGGAAGAGATTCACCCCTCCACTTT. Protein product: CASSVGVWGRDSPLHF. Full variable domain (missing parts from reference TRBV9 and TRBJ1-6): DSGVTQTPKHLITATGQRVTLRCSPRSGDLSVYWYQQSLDQGLQFLIQYYNGEERAKGNILERFSAQQFPDLHSELNLSSLELGDSALYFCASSVGVWGRDSPLHFGNGTRLTVT.

This clone has a handful of counts. The chain combines TRBV7-3 with TRBJ1-1; tentatively, D is TRBD1 (5 bases). CDR1 is SGHTA, CDR2 FQGTGA, per germline. V lost 5 bases and J 10 bases, leaving 20 bases between the germline ends. The CDR3 spans 14 residues. CDR3 sequence (DNA): TGTGCCAGCAGCCAAGATTACAGGTCCGGTGGAGCTTTCTTT. Its protein product is CASSQDYRSGGAFF.

This chain uses TRBV6-5 with TRBJ1-5; tentatively, D is TRBD1 (6 bases). Trimming removed 10 bases from V and 0 bases from J, with 10 bases in between. Germline lookup yields CDR1 MNHEY and CDR2 SVGAGI. The CDR3 contains 13 residues. DNA of the CDR3: TGTGCCACCCAGGGGAATAGCAATCAGCCCCAGCATTTT. Its translation is CATQGNSNQPQHF.

The chain is built from TRBV19 and TRBJ1-1; 9 bases line up with TRBD1. CDR3 length: 15 amino acids. V lost 5 bases, J lost 1 base, and 5 bases stayed unmatched. From germline, CDR1 is LNHDA and CDR2 SQIVND (reference sequence). The CDR3 region is CASSARQGGNTEAFF. CDR3 coding DNA: TGTGCCAGTAGTGCCCGACAGGGGGGGAACACTGAAGCTTTCTTT.

V gene TRBV23-1 combines with J gene TRBJ1-4, with 9 bases identical to TRBD1. TRBV23-1 belongs to the ORF category, with a function that is uncertain. The CDR3 is 18 amino acids. J lost 6 bases, V lost 4 bases, and 15 bases had no gene match. CDR3 in DNA: TGCGCCAGCAGTCCATCCGGGACAGGGAAGGAGAGGGATGAAAAACTGTTTTTT. Amino acids: CASSPSGTGKERDEKLFF.

This rearrangement joins TRBV19 to TRBJ2-7; 7 nucleotides line up with TRBD2. CDR3 length equals 14 residues. Germline-derived CDR1 and CDR2 are LNHDA and SQIVND (reference sequence). The V segment lost 10 bases and the J segment 2 bases; nucleotides outside the gene matches: 11. The CDR3, as DNA: TGTGCCACGACACCGGGGACTATAACCTACGAGCAGTACTTC. Residues: CATTPGTITYEQYF.

The rearrangement uses TRBV30 and TRBJ1-6; D is ambiguous. V was trimmed by 0 bases and J by 5 bases, leaving 11 bases between them. Germline V lookup: CDR1 GTSNPN, CDR2 SVGIG (reference sequence). The CDR3 loop spans 15 amino acids. As DNA, the CDR3 is TGTGCCTGGAGTGTACGTCGGCGGAATAATTCACCCCTCCACTTT. It encodes CAWSVRRRNNSPLHF.

This clone has only a few counts. The V call is TRBV29-1, the J call TRBJ2-7; no clear D. The V gene lost 7 bases and the J gene lost 1 base, with 14 bases spanning the gap. This CDR3 spans 13 amino acids. The germline CDR1 and CDR2 sequences are SQVTM and ANQGSEA. CDR3 region: CSAVPRRSYEQYF. The CDR3 nucleotides are TGCAGCGCGGTCCCGCGGCGGTCCTACGAGCAGTACTTC.

V usage is TRBV19 and J usage is TRBJ1-2; 10 bases align to TRBD1. Trimming cost V 4 bases and J 7 bases; bases outside gene matches: 6. Germline V lookup: CDR1 LNHDA, CDR2 SQIVND (reference sequence). There are 14 residues in the CDR3. DNA of the CDR3: TGTGCCAGTAGTACCGACAGGGGGCTCGGTGGCTACACCTTC. It translates to CASSTDRGLGGYTF.

This clone was found a few times. The V call is TRBV3-1 (or the pseudogene TRBV3-2), the J call TRBJ2-2; D remains unclear. CDR1 and CDR2 from the germline V gene are LGHDT and YNNKEL (reference sequence). The CDR3 is 14 amino acids. Trimming cost V 8 bases and J 2 bases, with 12 bases left between them. The CDR3 coding sequence is TGTGCCAGCCGTGGCCCTAGTAACACCGGGGAGCTGTTTTTT. The encoded protein is CASRGPSNTGELFF.

This clone was counted once. The chain is built from TRBV9 and TRBJ2-1; D perhaps matches TRBD2 (5 bases). V was cut by 0 bases and J by 0 bases, with 7 bases left in between. The CDR3 runs 15 residues. Germline lookup yields CDR1 SGDLS and CDR2 YYNGEE. This CDR3 is CASSVVAGSYNEQFF. The CDR3 DNA is TGTGCCAGCAGCGTAGTGGCGGGCTCCTACAATGAGCAGTTCTTC.

The chain couples TRBV7-2 to TRBJ1-3, with a tentative D call TRBD1 (6 bases). Germline CDR1 is SGHTA and CDR2 is FQGNSA. The ends were cut back, 4 bases at V and 0 bases at J, with 13 bases in the middle. The CDR3 consists of 16 residues. The CDR3 here is CASSSQGTYSGNTIYF. DNA of the CDR3: TGTGCCAGCAGCTCACAGGGAACCTACTCTGGAAACACCATATATTTT.

This chain joins TRBV5-4 and TRBJ2-1; 10 bases are a match to TRBD2. The CDR3 runs to 18 residues. Germline V gene data show CDR1 as SGHNT and CDR2 as YYREEE (reference sequence). V was clipped by 1 base and J by 0 bases; unmatched bases: 7. As DNA, the CDR3 is TGTGCCAGCAGCTTGATGACTAGCGGGTGGAGCTCCTACAATGAGCAGTTCTTC. This codes for CASSLMTSGWSSYNEQFF.

The chain is built from TRBV29-1 and TRBJ1-1; 7 bases fit TRBD1. The CDR3 extends over 13 amino acids. The V and J ends lost 7 bases and 5 bases, in that order; junction bases with no gene match: 10. From germline, CDR1 is SQVTM and CDR2 ANQGSEA. The CDR3 DNA is TGCAGCGCTGTGACAGGGACTGGGACTGAAGCTTTCTTT. Its translation is CSAVTGTGTEAFF.

The chain joins TRBV6-5 to TRBJ1-3, with D possibly TRBD1 on 5 matching bases. Germline CDR1 reads MNHEY; CDR2 reads SVGAGI. This CDR3 has 13 amino acids. V lost 8 bases, J lost 5 bases, and 13 bases lay in between. This CDR3 is CASGLTARNTIYF. The CDR3 coding sequence is TGTGCCAGCGGGCTGACAGCAAGAAACACCATATATTTT.